This T cell receptor beta chain is from a study of blood T cell repertoires in COVID-19. Clones were read by immunoSEQ multiplex PCR, and TCRdb kept only the in-frame ones, dropping some. The table records a few hundred thousand clones, approximately 85% of them present only once. J lost 8 bases, V lost 8 bases, and 9 bases had no gene match. The CDR3 loop spans 12 amino acids. Per the germline V gene, CDR1 is MNHEY and CDR2 is SVGAGI. This receptor was identified in a woman aged 30 to 39 who had recovered from COVID-19. This sequence joins TRBV6-5 and TRBJ2-7; 7 nucleotides align to TRBD2. Sequencing was performed on PBMCs or T cells enriched from blood (not recorded which). CDR3 nucleotides: TGTGCCAGCGTACAGGCGGGAGACAAGCAGTACTTC. This gives the protein CASVQAGDKQYF.